The 13 T cell receptor beta chains listed next were all sequenced from one sample in a study of blood T cell repertoires in COVID-19. Sequencing used immunoSEQ multiplex PCR; TCRdb keeps in-frame clones, though not all of them. Seen here are under 100,000 clones, 80% observed once, and the top ten hold around 13%. Sequencing input: peripheral blood. The origin of the receptors is a woman between 35 and 50 years old with active or convalescent COVID-19.

This clone has more than one count but fewer than ten. The CDR3 DNA sequence: TGTGCCAGCAGCTTAACCGGGACAGGGGGGAATGAAAAACTGTTTTTT. This encodes CASSLTGTGGNEKLFF. The V call is TRBV11-3, the J call TRBJ1-4, with TRBD1 matching 11 bases. Germline V gives CDR1 SGHNT, CDR2 YENEEA. V lost 2 bases, J lost 5 bases, and 4 bases stayed unmatched. The CDR3 spans 16 residues. Full variable domain (remainder filled in from reference TRBV11-3 and TRBJ1-4): EAGVVQSPRYKIIEKKQPVAFWCNPISGHNTLYWYLQNLGQGPELLIRYENEEAVDDSQLPKDRFSAERLKGVDSTLKIQPAELGDSAVYLCASSLTGTGGNEKLFFGSGTQLSVL.

The chain recombines TRBV2 with TRBJ2-2; 7 nucleotides match TRBD1. The CDR3 totals 14 residues. Trimming cost V 4 bases and J 4 bases; bases outside gene matches: 3. Germline V gene lookup returns CDR1 SNHLY and CDR2 FYNNEI. The CDR3 nucleotides are TGTGCCAGCAGTGTTTACAGGGGCACCGGGGAGCTGTTTTTT. It is translated as CASSVYRGTGELFF.

The rearrangement uses TRBV6-2 or TRBV6-3 and TRBJ2-3; 12 positions match TRBD2. The ends lost 5 bases at V and 4 bases at J; junction bases unmatched: 4. CDR1 is MNHEY and CDR2 is SVGEGT in the germline V gene. This CDR3 is built from 15 residues. The CDR3 DNA reads TGTGCCAGCAGTATCCCTAGCGGGAGGGCAGATACGCAGTATTTT. It encodes CASSIPSGRADTQYF.

The J gene is TRBJ1-4, the V gene TRBV5-4, with D possibly matching TRBD1 (5 bases). CDR1 and CDR2 from the germline V gene are SGHNT and YYREEE (reference sequence). The CDR3 has 13 amino acids. The V gene lost 4 bases and the J gene lost 5 bases, with 9 bases spanning the gap. CDR3 in amino acids: CASSEQENEKLFF. The CDR3 region has the DNA TGTGCCAGCAGCGAACAGGAGAATGAAAAACTGTTTTTT. Based on the CDR3 plus reference TRBV5-4 and TRBJ1-4, the full variable domain is ETGVTQSPTHLIKTRGQQVTLRCSSQSGHNTVSWYQQALGQGPQFIFQYYREEENGRGNFPPRFSGLQFPNYSSELNVNALELDDSALYLCASSEQENEKLFFGSGTQLSVL.

V is TRBV15 and J is TRBJ2-6; TRBD1 might be the D (6 bases). The CDR3 consists of 18 residues. CDR1 and CDR2 from the germline V gene are LNHNV and YYDKDF (reference sequence). Deletions cut 0 bases from V and 3 bases from J, with 15 bases between. The CDR3 reads CATSREFLGTFGANVLTF. Written as DNA, the CDR3 is TGTGCCACCAGCAGAGAGTTTCTTGGGACATTTGGGGCCAACGTCCTGACTTTC. Supplemented by reference TRBV15 and TRBJ2-6, the full variable domain reads DAMVIQNPRYQVTQFGKPVTLSCSQTLNHNVMYWYQQKSSQAPKLLFHYYDKDFNNEADTPDNFQSRRPNTSFCFLDIRSPGLGDTAMYLCATSREFLGTFGANVLTFGAGSRLTVL.

The chain employs TRBV29-1 and TRBJ2-7, with 9 bases lining up with TRBD1. The germline V gene has CDR1 SQVTM and CDR2 ANQGSEA. There are 12 residues in the CDR3. J was trimmed by 6 bases and V by 2 bases; bases with no gene match: 2. CDR3 DNA sequence: TGCAGCGTTGAAACAGGGGGCAGCGAGCAGTACTTC. As protein: CSVETGGSEQYF.

DNA for the CDR3: TGTGCCAGCAGCTTAGGAGGGTCAGCCAGCAATCAGCCCCAGCATTTT. Its translation is CASSLGGSASNQPQHF. This chain joins TRBV7-9 and TRBJ1-5; D is undetermined. This CDR3 has 16 amino acids. Germline loops: CDR1 SEHNR, CDR2 FQNEAQ (reference sequence). V was shortened by 1 base and J by 1 base, with 11 bases between the two germline ends.

This clone was observed a single time. The V and J genes are TRBV7-8 and TRBJ1-3; 10 bases match TRBD1. Germline lookup yields CDR1 SGHVS and CDR2 FQNEAQ. The CDR3 covers 16 residues. With 4 bases clipped from V and 2 bases from J, the junction kept 5 bases outside the gene matches. The CDR3 bases are TGTGCCAGCAGCTCCCGGACAGGGGGAACTGGAAACACCATATATTTT. Residues: CASSSRTGGTGNTIYF. Based on the CDR3 plus reference TRBV7-8 and TRBJ1-3, the full variable domain is GAGVSQSPRYKVAKRGQDVALRCDPISGHVSLFWYQQALGQGPEFLTYFQNEAQLDKSGLPSDRFFAERPEGSVSTLKIQRTQQEDSAVYLCASSSRTGGTGNTIYFGEGSWLTVV.

Only a few counts were recorded for this clone. V usage is TRBV6-6 and J usage is TRBJ2-7; 10 bases align to TRBD1. CDR3 length equals 17 residues. CDR1 MNHNY and CDR2 SVGAGI come from the germline V gene (reference sequence). Germline trimming cut 5 bases from V and 3 bases from J; bases unmatched to any gene: 13. CDR3 loop: CASSRSPGTGVSYEQYF. CDR3 sequence (DNA): TGTGCCAGCAGTCGAAGCCCAGGGACAGGGGTAAGCTACGAGCAGTACTTC.

This sequence joins TRBV11-3 and TRBJ1-3; 7 bases fit TRBD1. The CDR3 is 16 amino acids. The V gene's germline CDR1 is SGHNT and CDR2 YENEEA. After removal of 1 base from V and 0 bases from J, the junction contained 3 bases not matched to a gene. CDR3 sequence reads: CASSLVHRGSGNTIYF. The CDR3, as DNA: TGTGCCAGCAGCTTAGTCCACAGGGGCTCTGGAAACACCATATATTTT.

The chain carries TRBV7-9 and TRBJ1-4; 9 bases are a match to TRBD1. This CDR3 has 16 amino acids. V lost 6 bases to trimming and J lost 6 bases; unmatched junction nucleotides: 11. The V gene's germline CDR1 is SEHNR and CDR2 FQNEAQ (reference sequence). The CDR3 coding sequence is TGTGCCAGCAGTTCCGACAGGGGGGGCGCCTATGAAAAACTGTTTTTT. It translates to CASSSDRGGAYEKLFF.

The CDR3 DNA follows: TGTGCCAGCAGCGTGGGCAGGGTCGGTCAAGATACGCAGTATTTT. Its protein product is CASSVGRVGQDTQYF. The chain has TRBV5-8 and TRBJ2-3; the D gene is possibly TRBD1 (5 bases). Germline V CDR1 and CDR2: SGHTS, YDEGEE. The CDR3 is made up of 15 amino acids. The germline V and J ends were trimmed by 4 bases and 5 bases, with 17 bases remaining between them.

This clone came up a few times. V and J are TRBV27 and TRBJ1-6; possible D gene TRBD1, 6 bases. The length of the CDR3 is 14 residues. Germline V gene sequence: CDR1 MNHEY, CDR2 SMNVEV (reference sequence). V was pared by 4 bases and J by 6 bases, with 10 bases between. CDR3: CASSSGQRNSPLHF. CDR3 bases: TGTGCCAGCAGTTCCGGACAGCGTAATTCACCCCTCCACTTT.